The rows below give T cell receptor beta chains drawn from one sample of a study of graft-versus-host responses after intestinal transplantation. The data were produced by immunoSEQ multiplex PCR, yet TCRdb's version contains in-frame clones alone and is incomplete. The table has around 90,000 clones, roughly 92% seen once. For these TCRs, the target antigens are not known. The sample in question was unstimulated CD8+ T cells sorted from spleen or lymph node cells, obtained before transplant. All receptors derive from a human donor who was the organ donor for an intestinal transplant. Both conserved end residues are part of each CDR3. D genes are given only for firm matches. Clone size, where shown, is once, few, many, or a class for clones that have expanded.

.	TRBV5-1	.	TRBJ1-6	CASSLWGIGGYNSPLHF	TGCGCCAGCAGCTTGTGGGGGATAGGGGGCTATAATTCACCCCTCCACTTT
.	TRBV10-3	.	TRBJ1-1	CAIRTPGLIDTEAFF	TGTGCCATCAGGACCCCGGGACTGATAGACACTGAAGCTTTCTTT
.	TRBV5-1	.	TRBJ2-2	CASNPENTGELFF	TGCGCCAGCAATCCAGAGAACACCGGGGAGCTGTTTTTT
.	TRBV5-4	TRBD2	TRBJ2-5	CASSLAPSTSGRAQETQYF	TGTGCCAGCAGCTTGGCACCCTCGACTAGCGGGAGGGCCCAAGAGACCCAGTACTTC
.	TRBV18	TRBD2	TRBJ2-7	CASSLRTSGRNHEQYF	TGTGCCAGCTCACTTCGGACTAGCGGGAGGAATCACGAGCAGTACTTC
.	TRBV10-2	.	TRBJ1-5	CASSDWAGSNQPQHF	TGCGCCAGCAGTGATTGGGCAGGGTCGAATCAGCCCCAGCATTTT
.	TRBV4-2	TRBD2	TRBJ2-3	CASRPTLAGGITDTQYF	TGTGCCAGCAGACCCACTTTAGCGGGAGGGATCACAGATACGCAGTATTTT
.	TRBV15	TRBD1	TRBJ1-4	CATSFKWEPDRVNEKLFF	TGTGCCACCTCGTTTAAGTGGGAACCGGACAGGGTCAATGAAAAACTGTTTTTT
once	TRBV16	.	TRBJ2-7	CASSQPTGTFVNF	TGTGCCAGCAGCCAACCTACCGGGACATTTGTCAACTTC
.	TRBV7-9	.	TRBJ1-2	CASSFPGDVYGYTF	TGTGCCAGCAGCTTTCCCGGAGACGTTTATGGCTACACCTTC
.	TRBV11-2	TRBD2	TRBJ2-7	CASNSLSRAGEEYEQYF	TGTGCCAGCAACTCCTTATCGAGAGCGGGAGAGGAATACGAGCAGTACTTC
once	TRBV5-6	.	TRBJ2-1	CASSLVQDRMDEQFF	TGTGCCAGCAGCTTGGTACAGGACCGGATGGATGAGCAGTTCTTC
.	TRBV9	.	TRBJ2-1	CASSGGEGDEQFF	TGTGCCAGCAGCGGGGGGGAGGGGGATGAGCAGTTCTTC
.	TRBV29-1	TRBD2	TRBJ2-7	CSVGAGEFYEQYF	TGCAGCGTTGGAGCGGGGGAGTTCTACGAGCAGTACTTC
.	TRBV5-6	.	TRBJ2-5	CASSLAGNQETQYF	TGTGCCAGCAGCTTGGCGGGGAACCAAGAGACCCAGTACTTC
once	TRBV4-2	TRBD1	TRBJ1-2	CASSQDGIGGRDGYTF	TGTGCCAGCAGCCAAGATGGGATAGGGGGCAGAGATGGCTACACCTTC
.	TRBV15	TRBD2	TRBJ2-1	CATSTSGSVNEQFF	TGTGCCACCAGCACAAGCGGGAGTGTTAATGAGCAGTTCTTC
.	TRBV11-2	.	TRBJ2-7	CASSSLGLSYEQYF	TGTGCCAGCAGCTCCCTCGGACTGTCCTACGAGCAGTACTTC
once	TRBV6-1	TRBD1	TRBJ1-1	CASSEIGDRGYTEAFF	TGTGCCAGCAGTGAAATCGGGGACAGGGGGTACACTGAAGCTTTCTTT
.	TRBV9	.	TRBJ1-6	CASSATTGYNSPLHF	TGTGCCAGCAGCGCGACGACAGGCTATAATTCACCCCTCCACTTT
once	TRBV18	.	TRBJ1-1	CASSRTGENTEAFF	TGTGCCAGCTCACGTACAGGAGAGAACACTGAAGCTTTCTTT
.	TRBV27	.	TRBJ1-1	CASSFSGGRMNTEAFF	TGTGCCAGCAGTTTTTCCGGAGGGAGGATGAACACTGAAGCTTTCTTT
.	TRBV19	TRBD1	TRBJ2-7	CASSIDLSTGPSYEQYF	TGTGCCAGTAGTATAGATCTTTCGACAGGGCCGTCCTACGAGCAGTACTTC
.	TRBV5-1	TRBD1	TRBJ2-7	CASSLPGQGMGNEQYF	TGCGCCAGCAGTTTACCGGGACAGGGGATGGGAAACGAGCAGTACTTC
.	TRBV19	TRBD2	TRBJ2-2	CASSKSAGGTSGITGELFF	TGTGCCAGTAGCAAGTCGGCGGGGGGGACTAGCGGGATCACCGGGGAGCTGTTTTTT
.	TRBV5-1	TRBD1	TRBJ2-7	CASSLTGTGGSNEQYF	TGCGCCAGCAGCTTAACCGGGACAGGGGGGTCTAACGAGCAGTACTTC
.	TRBV5-6	TRBD2	TRBJ2-7	CASSITSGFTYEQYF	TGTGCCAGCAGCATAACTAGCGGTTTCACCTACGAGCAGTACTTC
once	TRBV5-1	.	TRBJ2-7	CASSLQGYEQYF	TGCGCCAGCAGTCTTCAGGGCTACGAGCAGTACTTC
.	TRBV7-9	TRBD2	TRBJ2-2	CASSRNPGTSGRPGELFF	TGTGCCAGCAGCCGCAACCCCGGGACTAGCGGGAGGCCAGGGGAGCTGTTTTTT
.	TRBV10-2	.	TRBJ2-7	CASSPGLSYEQYF	TGCGCCAGCAGCCCCGGACTGAGCTACGAGCAGTACTTC
.	TRBV9	TRBD2	TRBJ2-2	CASSVVIAGAPGELFF	TGTGCCAGCAGCGTAGTTATAGCGGGGGCACCCGGGGAGCTGTTTTTT
.	TRBV9	.	TRBJ1-2	CASSATNYGYTF	TGTGCCAGCAGCGCTACTAACTATGGCTACACCTTC
.	TRBV29-1	TRBD1	TRBJ1-2	CSVEGQGGYTF	TGCAGCGTTGAAGGACAGGGGGGCTACACCTTC
once	TRBV28	TRBD1	TRBJ1-6	CASSFTQGAYSPLHF	TGTGCCAGCAGTTTTACACAGGGGGCTTATTCACCCCTCCACTTT
.	TRBV9	TRBD1	TRBJ2-7	CASSAHATGFYEQYF	TGTGCCAGCAGCGCCCACGCGACAGGGTTTTACGAGCAGTACTTC
few	TRBV25-1	.	TRBJ1-3	CASSELEGMGNTIYF	TGTGCCAGCAGTGAATTGGAGGGAATGGGAAACACCATATATTTT
.	TRBV15	.	TRBJ1-5	CATSRDRGASQPQHF	TGTGCCACCAGCAGAGATCGCGGCGCCAGTCAGCCCCAGCATTTT
.	TRBV28	.	TRBJ1-5	CASSSVVRYSNQPQHF	TGTGCCAGCAGTTCGGTGGTCAGGTATAGCAATCAGCCCCAGCATTTT
once	TRBV4-1	TRBD2	TRBJ2-7	CASSQESFLAGGYEQYF	TGCGCCAGCAGCCAAGAGTCTTTCCTAGCGGGAGGTTACGAGCAGTACTTC
.	TRBV7-9	TRBD2	TRBJ2-5	CASSLVTFVLASTQYF	TGTGCCAGCAGCTTAGTCACGTTCGTACTAGCGTCAACCCAGTACTTC
.	TRBV5-8	TRBD1	TRBJ2-7	CASSLDLGTGETALAQYF	TGTGCCAGCAGCTTGGACCTAGGGACAGGGGAAACGGCTCTGGCTCAGTACTTC
.	TRBV7-8	.	TRBJ1-5	CASSLGSQGEGYNQPQHF	TGTGCCAGCAGCTTAGGCTCACAGGGAGAAGGTTACAATCAGCCCCAGCATTTT
.	TRBV7-9	.	TRBJ1-2	CASSSSLVSWVGLPYGYTF	TGTGCCAGCAGCTCTAGCTTAGTATCTTGGGTTGGACTGCCCTATGGCTACACCTTC
.	TRBV19	TRBD2	TRBJ2-7	CASSPWGGNPSYEQYF	TGTGCCAGTAGTCCCTGGGGAGGGAATCCCTCCTACGAGCAGTACTTC
.	TRBV4-1	TRBD2	TRBJ2-1	CASSQRRLAEDPRYNEQFF	TGCGCCAGCAGCCAAAGGCGACTAGCGGAAGACCCGCGCTACAATGAGCAGTTCTTC
once	TRBV30	.	TRBJ2-5	CAWTLVNQETQYF	TGTGCCTGGACACTAGTAAACCAAGAGACCCAGTACTTC
.	TRBV10-3	.	TRBJ2-1	CAISPTDPRHNEQFF	TGTGCCATCAGTCCAACCGACCCGCGGCACAATGAGCAGTTCTTC
.	TRBV12-2	.	TRBJ2-7	CASRFSGSSYEQYF	TGTGCAAGTCGCTTTAGTGGTAGCTCCTACGAGCAGTACTTC
.	TRBV19	.	TRBJ1-3	CASNEGDGNTIYF	TGTGCCAGTAATGAGGGAGACGGAAACACCATATATTTT
.	TRBV14	.	TRBJ1-1	CASSQGGTEAFF	TGTGCCAGCAGCCAGGGGGGCACTGAAGCTTTCTTT
once	TRBV5-1	.	TRBJ2-3	CASSLETQGPDTQYF	TGCGCCAGCAGCTTAGAAACACAGGGTCCAGATACGCAGTATTTT
.	TRBV10-2	.	TRBJ1-1	CASGGRGTEAFF	TGCGCCAGCGGCGGGAGGGGTACTGAAGCTTTCTTT
once	TRBV7-9	TRBD2	TRBJ2-1	CASSRGLAGSYNEQFF	TGTGCCAGCAGCCGGGGACTAGCGGGGAGCTACAATGAGCAGTTCTTC
few	TRBV5-4	TRBD1	TRBJ1-6	CASSLLDREISPLHF	TGTGCCAGCAGCTTACTGGACAGGGAAATTTCACCCCTCCACTTT
.	TRBV5-6	TRBD1	TRBJ2-5	CASSFLGTDQETQYF	TGTGCCAGCAGCTTTCTTGGGACAGACCAAGAGACCCAGTACTTC
.	TRBV14	.	TRBJ2-2	CASSQKGPGELFF	TGTGCCAGCAGCCAAAAGGGGCCCGGGGAGCTGTTTTTT
.	TRBV28	.	TRBJ2-3	CASSLLTSTDTQYF	TGTGCCAGCAGTTTATTGACTAGCACAGATACGCAGTATTTT